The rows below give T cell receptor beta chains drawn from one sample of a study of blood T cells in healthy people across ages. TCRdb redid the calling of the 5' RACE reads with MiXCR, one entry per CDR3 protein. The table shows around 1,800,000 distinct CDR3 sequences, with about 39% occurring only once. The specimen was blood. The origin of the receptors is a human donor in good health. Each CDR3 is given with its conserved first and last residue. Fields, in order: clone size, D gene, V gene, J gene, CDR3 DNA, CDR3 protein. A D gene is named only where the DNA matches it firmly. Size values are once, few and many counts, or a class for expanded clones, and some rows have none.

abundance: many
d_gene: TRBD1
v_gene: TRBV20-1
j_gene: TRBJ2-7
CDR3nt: TGCAGTGGTCAAATCGGGACAGAGATTTCCTACGAGCAGTACTTC
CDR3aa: CSGQIGTEISYEQYF

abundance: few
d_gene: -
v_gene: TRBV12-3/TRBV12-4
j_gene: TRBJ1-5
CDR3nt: TGTGCCAGCAGTTTAGGGGGTTTCGAACAGCCCCAGCATTTT
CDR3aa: CASSLGGFEQPQHF

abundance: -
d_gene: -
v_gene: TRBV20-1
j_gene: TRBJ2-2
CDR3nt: TGCAGTGCCCTTGGGGGGACCGGGGAGCTGTTTTTT
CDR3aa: CSALGGTGELFF

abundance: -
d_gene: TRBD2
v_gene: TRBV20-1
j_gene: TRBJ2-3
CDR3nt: TGCAGCGCTAGAGATCCGGGACTAGCGGGGCGAGGAGATACGCAGTATTTT
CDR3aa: CSARDPGLAGRGDTQYF

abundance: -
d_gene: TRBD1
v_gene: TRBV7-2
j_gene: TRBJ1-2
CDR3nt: TGTGCCAGCAGCTTCCGGGACAGGGCGAATGGCTACACCTTC
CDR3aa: CASSFRDRANGYTF

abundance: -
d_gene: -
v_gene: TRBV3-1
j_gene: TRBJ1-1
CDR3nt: TGTGCCAGCAGCCGAGACGTCCGGAACACTGAAGCTTTCTTT
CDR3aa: CASSRDVRNTEAFF

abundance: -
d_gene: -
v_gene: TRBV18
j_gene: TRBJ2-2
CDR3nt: TGTGCCAGCTCACCCGCGGGGGCTAACACCGGGGAGCTGTTTTTT
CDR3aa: CASSPAGANTGELFF

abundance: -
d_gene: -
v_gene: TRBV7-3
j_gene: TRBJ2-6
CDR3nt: TGTGCCAGCAGCTTAACTGGCAGGAGATCTGGGGCCAACGTCCTGACTTTC
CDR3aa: CASSLTGRRSGANVLTF

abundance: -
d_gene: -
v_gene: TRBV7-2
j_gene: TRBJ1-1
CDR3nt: TGTGCCAGCAGCCCCGACAGCGCTGAAGCTTTCTTT
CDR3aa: CASSPDSAEAFF

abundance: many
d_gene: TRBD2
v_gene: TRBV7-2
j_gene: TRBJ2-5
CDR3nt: TGTGCCAGCATCCTGGGACTAGCGGGGGGATTCCAAGAGACCCAGTACTTC
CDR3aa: CASILGLAGGFQETQYF

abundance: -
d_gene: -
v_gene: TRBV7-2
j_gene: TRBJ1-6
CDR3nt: TGTGCCAGCAGGCAGGCATGGTGGGATAATTCACCCCTCCACTTT
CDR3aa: CASRQAWWDNSPLHF

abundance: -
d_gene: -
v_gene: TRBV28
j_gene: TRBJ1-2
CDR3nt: TGTGCCAGCAGCGGGCAAATTTATAACTATGGCTACACCTTC
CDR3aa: CASSGQIYNYGYTF

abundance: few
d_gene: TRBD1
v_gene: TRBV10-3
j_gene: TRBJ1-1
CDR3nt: TGTGCCATCAGGCCGACAGGGAGGCCTGAAGCTTTCTTT
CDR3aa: CAIRPTGRPEAFF

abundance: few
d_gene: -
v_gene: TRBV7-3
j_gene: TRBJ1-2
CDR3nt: TGTGCCAGCAGCCCGTTTATGGGAGGCGGCTACACCTTC
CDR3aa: CASSPFMGGGYTF

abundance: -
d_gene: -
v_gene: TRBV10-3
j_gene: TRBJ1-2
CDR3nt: TGTGCCATCAGTGGGGACTATGGCTACACCTTC
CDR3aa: CAISGDYGYTF

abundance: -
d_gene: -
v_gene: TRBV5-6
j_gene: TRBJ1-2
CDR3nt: TGTGCCAGCAGTAAGGAACGGGGAGCCTATGGCTACACCTTC
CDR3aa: CASSKERGAYGYTF

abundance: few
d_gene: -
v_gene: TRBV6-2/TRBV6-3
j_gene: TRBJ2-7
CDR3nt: TGTGCCAGCAGTTACGCGGTCGGCTCGGACAGAAATTACGAGCAGTACTTC
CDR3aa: CASSYAVGSDRNYEQYF

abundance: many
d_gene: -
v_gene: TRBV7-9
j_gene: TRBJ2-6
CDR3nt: TGTGCCAGCAGCCTGGGACAAGGCAACGTCCTGACTTTC
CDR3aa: CASSLGQGNVLTF

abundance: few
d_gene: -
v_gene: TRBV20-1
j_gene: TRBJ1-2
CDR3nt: TGCAGTGCTACCCAAACCTTTTTGGGCTACACCTTC
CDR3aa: CSATQTFLGYTF

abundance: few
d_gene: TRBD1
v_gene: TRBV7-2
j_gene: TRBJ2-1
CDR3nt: TGTGCCAGCAGCAAGTATACAGGGGGCGGTAACAATGAGCAGTTCTTC
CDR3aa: CASSKYTGGGNNEQFF

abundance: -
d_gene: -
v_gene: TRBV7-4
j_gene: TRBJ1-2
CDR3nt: TGTGCCAGCTCAGGGGTTAGAGACTATGGCTACACCTTC
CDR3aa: CASSGVRDYGYTF

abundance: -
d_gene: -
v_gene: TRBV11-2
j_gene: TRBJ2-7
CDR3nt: TGTGCCAGCAGCTTAGTGGTTGCCAGCTCCTACAATGAGCAGTACTTC
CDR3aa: CASSLVVASSYNEQYF

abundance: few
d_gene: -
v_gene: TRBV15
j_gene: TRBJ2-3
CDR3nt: TGTGCCACCAGCAGAGCTGGGACACCCACAGATACGCAGTATTTT
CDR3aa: CATSRAGTPTDTQYF

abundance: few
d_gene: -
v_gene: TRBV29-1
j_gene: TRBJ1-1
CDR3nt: TGCAGCGCCGAAGGGGGGCAGAACACTGAAGCTTTCTTT
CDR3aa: CSAEGGQNTEAFF

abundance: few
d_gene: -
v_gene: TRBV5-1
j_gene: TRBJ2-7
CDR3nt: TGCGCCAGCAGCTATGGGGGTTTCAACGAGCAGTACTTC
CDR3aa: CASSYGGFNEQYF

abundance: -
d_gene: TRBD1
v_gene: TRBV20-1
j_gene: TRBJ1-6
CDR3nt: TGCAGTGCCCACCTCCAGGGGGCGCCCAGTTCACCCCTCCACTTT
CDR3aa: CSAHLQGAPSSPLHF

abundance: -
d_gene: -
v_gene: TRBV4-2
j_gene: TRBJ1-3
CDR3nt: TGTGCCAGCAGCCAAGGGCTAGGGCAAGCTGGAAACACCATATATTTT
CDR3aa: CASSQGLGQAGNTIYF

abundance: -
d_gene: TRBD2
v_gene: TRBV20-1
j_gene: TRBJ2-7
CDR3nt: TGCAGTGCTAGAGATGGATCGGGCGGGGGATCCTACGAGCAGTACTTC
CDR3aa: CSARDGSGGGSYEQYF

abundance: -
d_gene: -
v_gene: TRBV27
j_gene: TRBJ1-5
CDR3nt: TGTGCCAGCAGATCCGACCGGGACGGAGAACATCAGCCCCAGCATTTT
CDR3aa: CASRSDRDGEHQPQHF

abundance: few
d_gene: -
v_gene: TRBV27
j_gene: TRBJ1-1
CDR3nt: TGTGCCAGCAGTTTAGGGCCAGGGAGAACTGAAGCTTTCTTT
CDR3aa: CASSLGPGRTEAFF

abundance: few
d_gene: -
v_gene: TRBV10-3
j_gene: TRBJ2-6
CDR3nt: TGTGCCATCAGTGGGGCGCAGAGCTCTGGGGCCAACGTCCTGACTTTC
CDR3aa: CAISGAQSSGANVLTF

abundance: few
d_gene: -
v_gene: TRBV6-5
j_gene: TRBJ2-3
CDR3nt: TGTGCCAGCAGTGGCGGACCGGCATCAGATACGCAGTATTTT
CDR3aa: CASSGGPASDTQYF

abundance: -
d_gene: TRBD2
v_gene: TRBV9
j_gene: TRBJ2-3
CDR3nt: TGTGCCAGCAGCGTAAGGGCGGGGGGAATCACAGATACGCAGTATTTT
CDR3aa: CASSVRAGGITDTQYF

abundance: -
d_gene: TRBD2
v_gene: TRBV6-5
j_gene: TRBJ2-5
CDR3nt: TGTGCCAGCAGAGGCGGGGGTCACACGTACCAAGAGACCCAGTACTTC
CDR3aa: CASRGGGHTYQETQYF

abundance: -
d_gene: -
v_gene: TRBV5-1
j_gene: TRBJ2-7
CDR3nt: TGCGCCAGCAGCCCAGGGGTACTCGTCTCCTACGAGCAGTACTTC
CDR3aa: CASSPGVLVSYEQYF

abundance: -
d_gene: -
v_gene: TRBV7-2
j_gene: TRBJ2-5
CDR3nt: TGTGCCAGCACCCACGACAGATCCCAAGAGACCCAGTACTTC
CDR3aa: CASTHDRSQETQYF

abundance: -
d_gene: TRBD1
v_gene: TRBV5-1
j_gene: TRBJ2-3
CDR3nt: TGCGCCAGCAGGGGACAGCGCACAGATACGCAGTATTTT
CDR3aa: CASRGQRTDTQYF

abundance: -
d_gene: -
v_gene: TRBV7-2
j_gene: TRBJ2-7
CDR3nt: TGTTCCTCGGGGTGGGGGGCTTCCTACGAGCAGTACTTC
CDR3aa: CSSGWGASYEQYF

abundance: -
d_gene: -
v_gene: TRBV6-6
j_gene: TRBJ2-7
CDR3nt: TGTGCCAGCAGTTACTTCGCTTTTTACGAGCAGTACTTC
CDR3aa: CASSYFAFYEQYF

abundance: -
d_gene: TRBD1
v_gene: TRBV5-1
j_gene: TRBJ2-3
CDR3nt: TGCGCCAGCACCGCCCCGGGACAGACCACAGATACGCAGTATTTT
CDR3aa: CASTAPGQTTDTQYF

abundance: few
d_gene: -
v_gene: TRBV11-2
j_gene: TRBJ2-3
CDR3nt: TGTGCCAGCAGCTTCCGAGGTGGATCCACAGATACGCAGTATTTT
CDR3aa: CASSFRGGSTDTQYF

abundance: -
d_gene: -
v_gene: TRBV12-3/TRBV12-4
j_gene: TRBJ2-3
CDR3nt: TGTGCCAGCAGCAACGACAGAGCTCGGGCGGATACGCAGTATTTT
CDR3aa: CASSNDRARADTQYF